These 2 T cell receptor beta chains share one sample of origin, sequenced in a study of T cells in Graves' hyperthyroidism and ophthalmopathy. Researchers amplified the TCR beta CDR3 regions from RNA transcripts. Researchers ran a first-round RT-PCR on the TCR CDR3 using the HTBI primer set. TCRdb analysed the multiplex PCR reads with MiXCR anew, one entry per CDR3 protein. The sample yields some 440,000 distinct CDR3 sequences, more than 15% seen once. The sequencing sample was made of blood. The receptors stem from a woman aged 18-29 years with Graves' hyperthyroidism.

This clonotype came up many times. The gene calls are TRBV29-1 and TRBJ2-5; TRBD1 or TRBD2 may be the D gene (6 bases each). The CDR3 is 14 residues long. The V end lost 3 bases, the J end lost 5 bases, and 16 bases lay between the germline ends. CDR1 is SQVTM and CDR2 is ANQGSEA in the germline V gene. The CDR3 loop is CSVERQGRMETQYF. The DNA for the CDR3 is TGCAGCGTTGAGAGGCAGGGGAGGATGGAGACCCAGTACTTC.

This clonotype was recorded at least ten times. The chain employs TRBV20-1 and TRBJ2-7; 10 bases fit TRBD2. The germline V gene has CDR1 DFQATT and CDR2 SNEGSKA (reference sequence). The CDR3 is 15 residues long. J was trimmed by 0 bases and V by 0 bases; bases with no gene match: 2. The CDR3 here is CSARDGTSDSYEQYF. CDR3 coding DNA: TGCAGTGCTAGAGATGGGACTAGCGACTCCTACGAGCAGTACTTC.